A selection of T cell receptor beta chains follows, all from one sample in a study of tumor-infiltrating lymphocytes in primary liver carcinoma. TCRdb independently ran MiXCR on the multiplex PCR reads; one entry per CDR3 protein. The sample carries approximately 99,000 distinct CDR3 sequences, 55% to 70% recorded once. The sample consisted of liver tumor tissue from sampling region 5. The source is a woman in her fifties or sixties with primary liver carcinoma and hepatitis B virus infection. CDR3s leave out the opening cysteine and the closing phenylalanine or tryptophan.

j_call v_call cdr3_aa
TRBJ2-1 TRBV29-1 RVEQGYAGEQF
TRBJ2-3 TRBV5-1 ASSRTSLPTDTQY
TRBJ1-2 TRBV2 ASSPQLQASEDYGYT
TRBJ2-3 TRBV5-5 ANSSTGYVSVGADMQY
TRBJ2-7 TRBV4-1 ASSLNPQSSYEQY
TRBJ2-2 TRBV28 ASSKPNGQFTGELF
TRBJ2-4 TRBV11-2 ASSFSGIRAGGVSY
TRBJ1-3 TRBV4-2 ASGQDGASAGNTIY
TRBJ2-1 TRBV7-9 ASCLSSVVAGNEQF
TRBJ1-2 TRBV12-3/TRBV12-4 ARTASGGGGLFGYT
NA TRBV4-1 ASSPIPGTSFESSYNEQY
TRBJ1-6 TRBV11-2 VISLEPGSLLH
TRBJ2-7 TRBV29-1 SVEAPETSGRATGEQY
TRBJ1-5 TRBV28 ASSFIVTASNIKEPQH
TRBJ2-3 TRBV28 ASRRRATDTQY
TRBJ2-7 TRBV29-1 SVEMAYEQY